One sample yielded the 9 T cell receptor beta chains listed below, sequenced in a study of OX40 agonist ivuxolimab in advanced cancers. The method was immunoSEQ multiplex PCR; TCRdb's version includes in-frame clones alone and lacks a portion of them. Seen here are around 150,000 clones, 90% observed once, and the top ten hold approximately 1%. Specimen: CD4+ or CD8+ T cells sorted from blood, collected in a trial of the OX40 agonist ivuxolimab. The receptor source for this set is an adult with an advanced solid tumor such as melanoma, head and neck, liver or kidney cancer.

This chain uses TRBV7-9 with TRBJ1-2; no definite D call. Germline assignment: CDR1 SEHNR and CDR2 FQNEAQ (reference sequence). Deletions cut 1 base from V and 6 bases from J, with 15 bases between. CDR3 length: 15 residues. The chain's CDR3 is CASSLEGGAANGYTF. The DNA of the CDR3 is TGTGCCAGCAGCTTAGAGGGAGGAGCGGCGAATGGCTACACCTTC. Full variable domain (missing parts from reference TRBV7-9 and TRBJ1-2): DTGVSQNPRHKITKRGQNVTFRCDPISEHNRLYWYRQTLGQGPEFLTYFQNEAQLEKSRLLSDRFSAERPKGSFSTLEIQRTEQGDSAMYLCASSLEGGAANGYTFGSGTRLTVV.

This clone was seen just once. Here the CDR3 reads CASSKGGGSYNEQFF. In nucleotides, the CDR3 is TGTGCCAGCAGTAAGGGAGGTGGGTCCTACAATGAGCAGTTCTTC. V and J are TRBV7-8 and TRBJ2-1, with a tentative D call TRBD2 (6 bases). With 6 bases removed from V and 1 base from J, the gap between germline ends came to 13 bases. In germline, CDR1 is SGHVS, CDR2 FQNEAQ. The CDR3 spans 15 residues.

The chain carries TRBV14 and TRBJ2-7, with D possibly matching TRBD2 (6 bases). From germline, CDR1 is SGHDN and CDR2 FVKESK. Between the trimmed V and J ends, which lost 4 bases and 5 bases, there was a span of 15 bases. The CDR3 totals 14 residues. Here the CDR3 DNA reads TGTGCCAGCAGCCCTGCGACTAGTCTAAACGAGCAGTACTTC. Translation: CASSPATSLNEQYF.

V usage is TRBV5-1 and J usage is TRBJ1-1, with 7 bases fitting TRBD1. CDR3 length: 14 amino acids. CDR1 is SGHRS, CDR2 YFSETQ, per germline. Trimming cost V 3 bases and J 1 base; bases outside gene matches: 3. In nucleotides, the CDR3 is TGCGCCAGCAGCTCAGGACAGGAGAACACTGAAGCTTTCTTT. Protein: CASSSGQENTEAFF. Drawing the rest from reference TRBV5-1 and TRBJ1-1, the complete variable domain is KAGVTQTPRYLIKTRGQQVTLSCSPISGHRSVSWYQQTPGQGLQFLFEYFSETQRNKGNFPGRFSGRQFSNSRSEMNVSTLELGDSALYLCASSSGQENTEAFFGQGTRLTVV.

The rearrangement uses TRBV28 and TRBJ1-5, with D perhaps TRBD1 (6 bases). Trimming cost V 3 bases and J 3 bases, with 12 bases left between them. This CDR3 has 15 residues. Germline assignment: CDR1 MDHEN and CDR2 SYDVKM. CDR3 protein: CASSFPGDDNQPQHF. Written as DNA, the CDR3 is TGTGCCAGCAGTTTCCCAGGGGACGACAATCAGCCCCAGCATTTT.

The chain couples TRBV6-4 to TRBJ2-3; D call uncertain. V lost 5 bases and J 1 base, leaving 1 base between the germline ends. This CDR3 spans 11 amino acids. CDR1 and CDR2 from the germline V gene are MRHNA and SNTAGT. The CDR3 is CASSCTDTQYF. CDR3 nucleotide sequence: TGTGCCAGCAGTTGCACAGATACGCAGTATTTT.

This rearrangement joins TRBV28 to TRBJ1-5; D not resolved. V lost 5 bases and J 7 bases, leaving 15 bases between the germline ends. This CDR3 spans 14 amino acids. Looked up from germline, CDR1 is MDHEN and CDR2 is SYDVKM. CDR3 residues: CASSESGLDQPQHF. The CDR3 coding sequence is TGTGCCAGCAGTGAATCAGGTTTGGACCAGCCCCAGCATTTT.

V and J are TRBV6-5 and TRBJ2-7; 10 nucleotides line up with TRBD2. V lost 5 bases to trimming and J lost 1 base; unmatched junction nucleotides: 5. Germline assignment: CDR1 MNHEY and CDR2 SVGAGI. This CDR3 contains 15 residues. The CDR3 reads CASSPQTSGSYEQYF. In nucleotides, the CDR3 is TGTGCCAGCAGTCCTCAGACTAGCGGGTCCTACGAGCAGTACTTC.

The rearrangement joins TRBV25-1 to TRBJ2-7, with a possible D match to TRBD2 (5 bases). Deletions cut 0 bases from V and 4 bases from J, with 16 bases between. CDR1 and CDR2 (germline): MGHDK, SYGVNS. The CDR3 runs to 16 residues. The CDR3 sequence: CASSEYQLGSGYEQYF. In DNA, the CDR3 is TGTGCCAGCAGTGAATACCAATTGGGGTCGGGGTACGAGCAGTACTTC.